The 2 T cell receptor beta chains given below trace back to one sample, sequenced in a study of T cells after yellow fever vaccination. Via MiXCR, TCRdb re-called the 5' RACE reads, giving one row per CDR3 protein. The sample lists about 320,000 distinct CDR3 sequences, around 10% occurring once. Material: CD4+ T cells sorted from PBMCs, obtained 45 days after the yellow fever booster vaccination. These receptors were collected from a man aged 18 to 29 who received the YFV17D yellow fever vaccine.

This clonotype turned up a few times. The chain couples TRBV6-5 to TRBJ2-1; 9 bases agree with TRBD2. Germline V gene lookup returns CDR1 MNHEY and CDR2 SVGAGI. J gave up 7 bases and V 3 bases, and 13 bases lay outside the gene matches. The CDR3 has 17 amino acids. The CDR3 sequence: CASSYTGLAGEGNEQFF. CDR3 coding DNA: TGTGCCAGCAGTTATACAGGTTTAGCGGGGGAGGGAAATGAGCAGTTCTTC.

This clonotype was found a few times. The chain employs TRBV29-1 and TRBJ1-2; 11 bases agree with TRBD1. The CDR3 covers 13 residues. The V gene end was trimmed by 8 bases and the J gene end by 1 base; junction bases not matched to a gene: 3. Germline CDR1 and CDR2: SQVTM and ANQGSEA. The CDR3 DNA reads TGCAGCTCTGGGACAGGGGGTAACTATGGCTACACCTTC. As protein: CSSGTGGNYGYTF.